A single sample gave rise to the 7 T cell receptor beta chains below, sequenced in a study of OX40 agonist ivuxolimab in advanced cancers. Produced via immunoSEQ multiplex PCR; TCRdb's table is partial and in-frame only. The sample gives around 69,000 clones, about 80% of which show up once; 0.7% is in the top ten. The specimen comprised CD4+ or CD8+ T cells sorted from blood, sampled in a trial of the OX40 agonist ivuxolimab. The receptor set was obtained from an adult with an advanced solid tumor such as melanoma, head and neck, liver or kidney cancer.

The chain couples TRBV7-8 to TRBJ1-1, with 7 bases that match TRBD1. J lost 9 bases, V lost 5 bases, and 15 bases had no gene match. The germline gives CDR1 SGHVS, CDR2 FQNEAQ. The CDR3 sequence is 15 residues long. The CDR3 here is CASSPSTGQVEKAFF. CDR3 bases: TGTGCCAGCAGCCCCTCCACCGGACAGGTAGAGAAAGCTTTCTTT.

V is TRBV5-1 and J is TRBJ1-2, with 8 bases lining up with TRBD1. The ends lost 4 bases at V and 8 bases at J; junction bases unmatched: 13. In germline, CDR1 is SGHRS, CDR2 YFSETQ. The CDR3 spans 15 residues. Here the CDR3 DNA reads TGCGCCAGCAGCGTGGAGGCAGGGGGCGAGGGAGGCTACACCTTC. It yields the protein CASSVEAGGEGGYTF.

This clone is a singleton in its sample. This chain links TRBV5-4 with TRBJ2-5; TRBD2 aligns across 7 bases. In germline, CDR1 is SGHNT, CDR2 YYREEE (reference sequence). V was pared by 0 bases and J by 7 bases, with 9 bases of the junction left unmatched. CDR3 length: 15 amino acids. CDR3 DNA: TGTGCCAGCAGCTTGGGGGGTCAATCTAGCGGGACCCAGTACTTC. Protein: CASSLGGQSSGTQYF.

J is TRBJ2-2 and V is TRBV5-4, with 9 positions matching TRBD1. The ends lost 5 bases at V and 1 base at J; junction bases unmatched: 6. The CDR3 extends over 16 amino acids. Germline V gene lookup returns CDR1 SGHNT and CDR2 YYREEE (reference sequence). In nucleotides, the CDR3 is TGTGCCAGCAGTACCGGGACAGGGAGGAACACCGGGGAGCTGTTTTTT. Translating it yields CASSTGTGRNTGELFF.

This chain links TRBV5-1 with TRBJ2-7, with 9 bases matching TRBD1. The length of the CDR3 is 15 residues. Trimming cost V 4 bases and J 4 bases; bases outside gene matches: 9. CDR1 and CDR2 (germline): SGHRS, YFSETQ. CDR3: CASSDTGTGTYEQYF. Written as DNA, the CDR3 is TGCGCCAGCAGCGATACCGGGACAGGGACGTACGAGCAGTACTTC.

The CDR3 region is CASSSEPGGNTIYF. Here the CDR3 DNA reads TGTGCCAGCAGCTCGGAGCCAGGGGGAAACACCATATATTTT. The chain carries TRBV7-3 and TRBJ1-3; maybe TRBD1 (5 bases). This CDR3 comprises 14 residues. The V gene's germline CDR1 is SGHTA and CDR2 FQGTGA. Trimming removed 4 bases at V and 4 bases at J, with 11 bases between.

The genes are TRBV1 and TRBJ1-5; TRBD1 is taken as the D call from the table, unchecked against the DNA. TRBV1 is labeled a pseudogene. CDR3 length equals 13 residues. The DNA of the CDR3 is TGCACCAGCAGCCACATGGGCTGGGAGCCCCAGCATTTT. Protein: CTSSHMGWEPQHF.